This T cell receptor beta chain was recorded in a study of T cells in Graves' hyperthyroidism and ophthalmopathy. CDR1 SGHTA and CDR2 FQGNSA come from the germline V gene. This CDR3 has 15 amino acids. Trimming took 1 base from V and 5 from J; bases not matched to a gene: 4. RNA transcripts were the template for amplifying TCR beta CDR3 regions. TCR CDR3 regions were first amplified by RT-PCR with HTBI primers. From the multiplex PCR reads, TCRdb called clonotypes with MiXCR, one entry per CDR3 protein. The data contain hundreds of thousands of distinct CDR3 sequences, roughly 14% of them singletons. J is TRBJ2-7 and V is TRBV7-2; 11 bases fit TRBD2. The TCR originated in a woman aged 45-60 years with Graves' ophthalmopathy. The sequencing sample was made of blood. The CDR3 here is CASSLELAGVNEQYF. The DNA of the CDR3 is TGTGCCAGCAGCTTAGAACTAGCGGGAGTTAACGAGCAGTACTTC.